The TCR beta chain described here comes from a study of cytomegalovirus exposure and HLA in healthy donors. General observations from the study: The listing of roughly 160 TCR beta chains classed them as cytomegalovirus-associated. Later findings reportedly placed an Asian-associated ancestry cluster below the roughly 730-donor mean for N-insertions.

On this clone: Its target is unknown.

The primer mix had 60 Vbeta and 13 Jbeta primers. The assay was immunoSEQ multiplex PCR, and TCRdb's table has in-frame clones only and misses some. The sample holds tens of thousands of clones, roughly 83% seen once. The CDR3 covers 13 residues. Trimming took off 3 bases at V and 2 bases at J, with 7 bases between the two ends. Germline lookup yields CDR1 MNHEY and CDR2 SMNVEV (reference sequence). The TCR originated in a man younger than 40 in good health and CMV-seronegative. The chain has TRBV27 and TRBJ1-1; D unresolved. Sequencing input: PBMCs. CDR3 sequence: CASSLLTNTEAFF. For the CDR3, the DNA is TGTGCCAGCAGTTTGTTGACTAACACTGAAGCTTTCTTT.